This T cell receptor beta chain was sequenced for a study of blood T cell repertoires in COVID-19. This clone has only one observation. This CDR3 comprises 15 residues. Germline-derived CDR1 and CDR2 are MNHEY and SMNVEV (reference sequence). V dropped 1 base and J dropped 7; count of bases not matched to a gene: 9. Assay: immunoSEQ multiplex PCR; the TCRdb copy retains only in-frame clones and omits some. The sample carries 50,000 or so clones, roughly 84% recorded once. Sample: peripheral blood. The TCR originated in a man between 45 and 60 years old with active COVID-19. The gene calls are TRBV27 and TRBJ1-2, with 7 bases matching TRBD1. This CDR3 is CASSLYEGTVSGYTF. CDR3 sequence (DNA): TGTGCCAGCAGTTTATATGAGGGGACAGTATCTGGCTACACCTTC.